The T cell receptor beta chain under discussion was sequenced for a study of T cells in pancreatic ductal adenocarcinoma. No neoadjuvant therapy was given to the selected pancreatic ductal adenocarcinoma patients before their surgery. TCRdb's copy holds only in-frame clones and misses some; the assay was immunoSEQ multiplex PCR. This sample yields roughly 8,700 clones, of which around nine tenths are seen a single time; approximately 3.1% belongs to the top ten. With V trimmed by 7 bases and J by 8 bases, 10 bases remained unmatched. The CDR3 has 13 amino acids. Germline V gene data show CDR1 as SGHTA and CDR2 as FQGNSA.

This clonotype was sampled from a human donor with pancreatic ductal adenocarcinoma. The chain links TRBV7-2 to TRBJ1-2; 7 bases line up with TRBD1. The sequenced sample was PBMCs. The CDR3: CASNRQGEGGYTF. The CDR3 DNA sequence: TGTGCCAGCAACCGACAGGGCGAAGGGGGCTACACCTTC.